The present TCR beta chain was sequenced within a study of response to subunit inactivated influenza vaccine. Study conclusions and caveats: The authors put forward the suggestion that each seasonal influenza vaccination may bring in only a limited number of new T cells.

TCRdb re-derived calls from the RT-PCR reads in MiXCR, one entry per CDR3 protein. The table shows 300,000 to 350,000 distinct CDR3 sequences, with roughly 20% occurring only once. This clonotype was counted many times. Its antigen is as yet unknown. Sequences were derived from PBMCs from blood, sampled less than 22 months after vaccination. The receptor comes from a man aged 50-75 years who received an inactivated influenza vaccine.

In DNA, the CDR3 is TGCAGTGCTAGGGTGCAGGCTTCCATGAACACTGAAGCTTTCTTT. Its protein is CSARVQASMNTEAFF. The J gene is TRBJ1-1, the V gene TRBV20-1; D is undetermined. Germline V gene sequence: CDR1 DFQATT, CDR2 SNEGSKA (reference sequence). V gave up 3 bases and J gave up 0 bases, with 14 bases separating them. The CDR3 runs 15 residues.